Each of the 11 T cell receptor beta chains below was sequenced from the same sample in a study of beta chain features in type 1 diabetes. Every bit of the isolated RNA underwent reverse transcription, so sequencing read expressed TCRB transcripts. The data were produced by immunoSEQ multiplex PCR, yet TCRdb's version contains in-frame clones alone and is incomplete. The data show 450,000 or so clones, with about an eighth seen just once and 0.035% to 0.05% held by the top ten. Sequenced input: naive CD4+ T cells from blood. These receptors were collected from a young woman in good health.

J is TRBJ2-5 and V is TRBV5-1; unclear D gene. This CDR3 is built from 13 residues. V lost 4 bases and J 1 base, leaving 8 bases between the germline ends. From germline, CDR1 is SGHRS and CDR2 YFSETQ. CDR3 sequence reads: CASSHGSQETQYF. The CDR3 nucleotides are TGCGCCAGCAGCCACGGAAGCCAAGAGACCCAGTACTTC. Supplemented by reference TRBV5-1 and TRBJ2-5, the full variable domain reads KAGVTQTPRYLIKTRGQQVTLSCSPISGHRSVSWYQQTPGQGLQFLFEYFSETQRNKGNFPGRFSGRQFSNSRSEMNVSTLELGDSALYLCASSHGSQETQYFGPGTRLLVL.

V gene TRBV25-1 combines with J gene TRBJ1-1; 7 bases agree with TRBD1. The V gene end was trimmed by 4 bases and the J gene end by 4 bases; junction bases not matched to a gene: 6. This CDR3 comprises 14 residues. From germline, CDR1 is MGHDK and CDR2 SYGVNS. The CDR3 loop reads CASSGNRGSTEAFF. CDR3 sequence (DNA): TGTGCCAGCAGTGGAAACAGGGGTAGCACTGAAGCTTTCTTT.

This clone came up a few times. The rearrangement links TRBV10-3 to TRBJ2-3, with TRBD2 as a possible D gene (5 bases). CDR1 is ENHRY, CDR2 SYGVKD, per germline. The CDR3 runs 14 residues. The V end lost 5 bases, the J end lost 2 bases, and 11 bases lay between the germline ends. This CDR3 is CAISLDSITDTQYF. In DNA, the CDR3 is TGTGCCATCAGTCTGGACTCAATCACAGATACGCAGTATTTT.

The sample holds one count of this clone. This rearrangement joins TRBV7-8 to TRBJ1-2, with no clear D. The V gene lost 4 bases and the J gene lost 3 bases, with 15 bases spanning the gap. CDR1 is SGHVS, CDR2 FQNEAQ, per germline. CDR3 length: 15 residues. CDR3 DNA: TGTGCCAGCAGCTCAGGACCGAACGGGGACTATGGCTACACCTTC. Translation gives CASSSGPNGDYGYTF.

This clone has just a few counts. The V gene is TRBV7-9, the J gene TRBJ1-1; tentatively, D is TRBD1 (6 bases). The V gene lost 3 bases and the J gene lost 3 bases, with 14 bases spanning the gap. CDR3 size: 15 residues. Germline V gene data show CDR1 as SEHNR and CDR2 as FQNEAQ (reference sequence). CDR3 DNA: TGTGCCAGCAGCTTGGGACACGACGTTGACACTGAAGCTTTCTTT. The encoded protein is CASSLGHDVDTEAFF.

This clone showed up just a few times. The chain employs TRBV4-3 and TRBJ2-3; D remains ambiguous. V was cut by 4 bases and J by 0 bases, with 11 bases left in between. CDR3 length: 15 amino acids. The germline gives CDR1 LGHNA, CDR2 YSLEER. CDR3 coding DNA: TGCGCCAGCAGCCGCGACCCCGGAAGCACAGATACGCAGTATTTT. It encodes CASSRDPGSTDTQYF.

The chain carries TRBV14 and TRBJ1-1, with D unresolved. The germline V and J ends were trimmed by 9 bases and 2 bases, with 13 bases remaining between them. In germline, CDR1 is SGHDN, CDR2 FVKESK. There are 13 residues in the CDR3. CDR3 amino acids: CASGLSLNTEAFF. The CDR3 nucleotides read TGTGCCAGTGGCCTAAGTCTAAACACTGAAGCTTTCTTT.

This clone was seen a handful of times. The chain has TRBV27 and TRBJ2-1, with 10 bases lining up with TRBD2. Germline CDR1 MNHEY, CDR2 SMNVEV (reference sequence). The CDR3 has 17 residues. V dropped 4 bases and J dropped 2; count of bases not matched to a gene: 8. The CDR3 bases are TGTGCCAGCAGTTCCCCGGGACTAGCGCACACCTACAATGAGCAGTTCTTC. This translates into CASSSPGLAHTYNEQFF.

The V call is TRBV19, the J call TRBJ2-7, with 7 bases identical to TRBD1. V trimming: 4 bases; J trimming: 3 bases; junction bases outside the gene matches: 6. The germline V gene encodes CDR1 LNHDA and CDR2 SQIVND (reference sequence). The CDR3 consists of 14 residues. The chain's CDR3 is CASSTRQGIYEQYF. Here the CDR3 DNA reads TGTGCCAGTAGTACAAGACAGGGAATCTACGAGCAGTACTTC.

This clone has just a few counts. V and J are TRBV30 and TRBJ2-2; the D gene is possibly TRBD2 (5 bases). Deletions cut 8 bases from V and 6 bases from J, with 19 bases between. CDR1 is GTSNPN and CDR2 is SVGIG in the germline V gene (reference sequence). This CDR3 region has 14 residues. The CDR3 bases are TGTGCCCGGAAGGGCAGTCGGGGTGCCGGGGAGCTGTTTTTT. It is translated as CARKGSRGAGELFF.

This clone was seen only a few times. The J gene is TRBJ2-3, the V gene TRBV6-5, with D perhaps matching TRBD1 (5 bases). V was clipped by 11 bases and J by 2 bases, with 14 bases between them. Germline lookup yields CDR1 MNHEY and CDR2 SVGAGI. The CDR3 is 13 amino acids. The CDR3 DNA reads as TGTGCCTGCTTCGACAGATACACAGATACGCAGTATTTT. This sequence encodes CACFDRYTDTQYF.